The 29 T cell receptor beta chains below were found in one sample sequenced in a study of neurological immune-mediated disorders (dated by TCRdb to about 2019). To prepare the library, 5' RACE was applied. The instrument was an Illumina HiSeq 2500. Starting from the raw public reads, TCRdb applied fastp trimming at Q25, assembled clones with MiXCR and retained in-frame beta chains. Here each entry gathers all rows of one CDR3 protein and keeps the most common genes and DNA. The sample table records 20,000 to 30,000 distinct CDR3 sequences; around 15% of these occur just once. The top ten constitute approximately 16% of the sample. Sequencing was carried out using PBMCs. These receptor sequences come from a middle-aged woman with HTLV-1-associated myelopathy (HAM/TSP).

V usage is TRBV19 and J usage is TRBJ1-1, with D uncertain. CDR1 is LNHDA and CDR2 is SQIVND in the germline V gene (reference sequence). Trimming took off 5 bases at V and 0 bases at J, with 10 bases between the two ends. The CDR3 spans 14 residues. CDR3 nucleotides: TGTGCCAGTAGTGTCGACTGGATGAACACTGAAGCTTTCTTT. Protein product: CASSVDWMNTEAFF.

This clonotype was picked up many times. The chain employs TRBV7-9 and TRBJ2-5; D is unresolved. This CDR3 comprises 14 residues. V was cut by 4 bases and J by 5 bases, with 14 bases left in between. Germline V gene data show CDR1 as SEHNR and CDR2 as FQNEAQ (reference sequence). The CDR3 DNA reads TGTGCCAGCAGCTACCGGGCCGCCGGTGAGACCCAGTACTTC. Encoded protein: CASSYRAAGETQYF.

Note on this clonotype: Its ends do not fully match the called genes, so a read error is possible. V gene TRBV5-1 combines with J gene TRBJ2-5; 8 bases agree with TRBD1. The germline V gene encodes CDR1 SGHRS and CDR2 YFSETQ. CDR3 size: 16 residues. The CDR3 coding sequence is TGCGCCAGAAGCGCCAAAAAGCAGGGGGCCCAAGAGACACAGTACTTC. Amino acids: CARSAKKQGAQETQYF.

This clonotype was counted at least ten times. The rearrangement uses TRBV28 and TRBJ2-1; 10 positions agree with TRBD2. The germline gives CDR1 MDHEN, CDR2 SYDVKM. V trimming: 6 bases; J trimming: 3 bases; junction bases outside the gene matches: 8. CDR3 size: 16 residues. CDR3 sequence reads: CASRGSGGPIYNEQFF. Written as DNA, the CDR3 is TGTGCCAGCAGGGGTAGCGGGGGGCCCATCTACAATGAGCAGTTCTTC. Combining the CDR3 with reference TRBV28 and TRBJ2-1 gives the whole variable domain DVKVTQSSRYLVKRTGEKVFLECVQDMDHENMFWYRQDPGLGLRLIYFSYDVKMKEKGDIPEGYSVSREKKERFSLILESASTNQTSMYLCASRGSGGPIYNEQFFGPGTRLTVL.

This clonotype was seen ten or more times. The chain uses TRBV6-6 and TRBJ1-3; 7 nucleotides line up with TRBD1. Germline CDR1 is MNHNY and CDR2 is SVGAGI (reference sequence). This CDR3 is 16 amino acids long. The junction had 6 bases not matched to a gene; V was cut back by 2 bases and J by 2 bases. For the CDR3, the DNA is TGTGCCAGCAGTTACGCCAGGGGGAGAACTGGAAACACCATATATTTT. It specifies CASSYARGRTGNTIYF.

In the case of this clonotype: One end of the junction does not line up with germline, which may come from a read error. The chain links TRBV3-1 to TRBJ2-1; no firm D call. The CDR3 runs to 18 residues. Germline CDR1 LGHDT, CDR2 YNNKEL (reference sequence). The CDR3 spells CARIQSSRGPISNKEQFF. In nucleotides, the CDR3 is TGTGCCAGAATCCAAAGTTCCCGTGGCCCGATCTCCAACAAGGAGCAGTTCTTC.

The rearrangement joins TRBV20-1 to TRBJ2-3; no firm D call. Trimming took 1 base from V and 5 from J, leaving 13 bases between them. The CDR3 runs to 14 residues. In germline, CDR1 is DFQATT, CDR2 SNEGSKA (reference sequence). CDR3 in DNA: TGCAGTGCTAGAGCACGGGCGATCGAAGATACGCAGTATTTT. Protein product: CSARARAIEDTQYF.

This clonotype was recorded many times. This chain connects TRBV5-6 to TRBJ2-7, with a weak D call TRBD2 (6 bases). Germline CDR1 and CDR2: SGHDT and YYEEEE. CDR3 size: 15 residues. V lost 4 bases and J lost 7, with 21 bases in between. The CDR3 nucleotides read TGTGCCAGCAGCACCCCCGCGGGGTCGTTGGGGGAGCAGTACGTC. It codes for CASSTPAGSLGEQYV.

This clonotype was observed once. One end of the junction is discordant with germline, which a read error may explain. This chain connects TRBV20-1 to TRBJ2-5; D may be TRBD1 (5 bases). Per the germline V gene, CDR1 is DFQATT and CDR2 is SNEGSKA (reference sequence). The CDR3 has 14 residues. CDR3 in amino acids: CSGRDFVGQETKYF. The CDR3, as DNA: TGCAGTGGTAGAGATTTTGTGGGGCAAGAGACCAAGTACTTC.

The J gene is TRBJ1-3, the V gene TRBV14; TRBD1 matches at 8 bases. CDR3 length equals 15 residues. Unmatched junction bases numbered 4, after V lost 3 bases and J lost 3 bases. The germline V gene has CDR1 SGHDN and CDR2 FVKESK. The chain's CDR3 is CASSQAGGFGNTIYF. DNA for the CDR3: TGTGCCAGCAGCCAGGCAGGGGGCTTTGGAAACACCATATATTTT.

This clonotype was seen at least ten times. Written as DNA, the CDR3 is TGTGCCAGCAGTACCGGGACAGAGTACAATGAGCAGTTCTTC. It encodes CASSTGTEYNEQFF. The chain is built from TRBV25-1 and TRBJ2-1; 7 nucleotides line up with TRBD1. CDR1 is MGHDK, CDR2 SYGVNS, per germline. CDR3 size: 14 residues. The V and J ends lost 5 bases and 4 bases, in that order; junction bases with no gene match: 5.

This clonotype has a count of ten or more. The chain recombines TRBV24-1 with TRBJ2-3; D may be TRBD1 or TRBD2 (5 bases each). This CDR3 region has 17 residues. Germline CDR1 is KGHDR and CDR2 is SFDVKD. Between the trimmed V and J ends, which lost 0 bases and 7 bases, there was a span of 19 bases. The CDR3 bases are TGTGCCACCAGTGATTTGTCACCCTGGGGGTCTCCACATACGCAGTATTTT. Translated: CATSDLSPWGSPHTQYF.

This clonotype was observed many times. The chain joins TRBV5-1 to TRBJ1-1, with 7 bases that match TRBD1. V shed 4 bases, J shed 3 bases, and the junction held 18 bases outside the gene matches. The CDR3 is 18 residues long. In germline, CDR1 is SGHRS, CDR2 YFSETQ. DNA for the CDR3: TGCGCCAGCAGCCTACCAAAAAAAGGGGGCGCACTGGACACTGAAGCTTTCTTT. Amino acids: CASSLPKKGGALDTEAFF.

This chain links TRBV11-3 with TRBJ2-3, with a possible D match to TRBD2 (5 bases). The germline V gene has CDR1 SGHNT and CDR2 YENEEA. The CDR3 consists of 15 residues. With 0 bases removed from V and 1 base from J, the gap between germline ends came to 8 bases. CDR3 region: CASSLDGSGTDTQYF. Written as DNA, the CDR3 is TGTGCCAGCAGCTTAGACGGTAGCGGCACAGATACGCAGTATTTT.

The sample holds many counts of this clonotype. CDR3 region: CASRRTDEKLFF. The CDR3 DNA reads as TGCGCCAGCAGGAGGACAGATGAAAAACTGTTTTTT. The gene calls are TRBV5-1 and TRBJ1-4; perhaps TRBD1 as D (6 bases). CDR1 is SGHRS, CDR2 YFSETQ, per germline. Trimming pared 5 bases from V and 6 bases from J, leaving 8 bases between. CDR3 length equals 12 residues.

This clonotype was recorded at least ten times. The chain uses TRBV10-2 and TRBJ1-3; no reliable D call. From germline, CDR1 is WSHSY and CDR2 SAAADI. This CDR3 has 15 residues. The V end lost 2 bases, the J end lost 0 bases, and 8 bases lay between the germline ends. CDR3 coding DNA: TGCGCCAGCAGTGAGAGGGCGGGCTCTGGAAACACCATATATTTT. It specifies CASSERAGSGNTIYF.

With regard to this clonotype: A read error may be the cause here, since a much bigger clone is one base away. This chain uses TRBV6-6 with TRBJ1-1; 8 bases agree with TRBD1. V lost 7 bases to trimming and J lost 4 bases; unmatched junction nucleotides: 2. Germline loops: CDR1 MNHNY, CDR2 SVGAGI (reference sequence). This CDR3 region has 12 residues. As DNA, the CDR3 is TGTGCCAGCATAGGACAGGGCACTGAAGCTTTCTTT. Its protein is CASIGQGTEAFF.

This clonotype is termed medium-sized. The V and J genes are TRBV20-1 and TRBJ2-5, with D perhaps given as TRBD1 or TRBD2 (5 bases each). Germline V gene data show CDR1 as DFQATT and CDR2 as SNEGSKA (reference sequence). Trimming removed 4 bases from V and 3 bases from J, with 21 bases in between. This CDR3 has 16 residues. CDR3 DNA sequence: TGCAGTGCTACCCGGGACCACCACACACGAGAAGAGACCCAGTACTTC. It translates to CSATRDHHTREETQYF.

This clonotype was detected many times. CDR3 sequence (DNA): TGTGCCAGCAGTCGCTCGATAGAGGATGCAGATACGCAGTATTTT. Translated, it gives CASSRSIEDADTQYF. The rearrangement uses TRBV3-1 and TRBJ2-3, with D uncertain. There are 15 residues in the CDR3. CDR1 is LGHDT and CDR2 is YNNKEL in the germline V gene (reference sequence). Trimming removed 6 bases at V and 4 bases at J, with 17 bases between.

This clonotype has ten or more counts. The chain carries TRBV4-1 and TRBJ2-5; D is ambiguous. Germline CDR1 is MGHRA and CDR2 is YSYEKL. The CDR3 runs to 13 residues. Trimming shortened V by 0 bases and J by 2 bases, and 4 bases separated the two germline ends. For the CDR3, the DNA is TGCGCCAGCAGCCAAGACACTCAAGAGACCCAGTACTTC. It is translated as CASSQDTQETQYF.

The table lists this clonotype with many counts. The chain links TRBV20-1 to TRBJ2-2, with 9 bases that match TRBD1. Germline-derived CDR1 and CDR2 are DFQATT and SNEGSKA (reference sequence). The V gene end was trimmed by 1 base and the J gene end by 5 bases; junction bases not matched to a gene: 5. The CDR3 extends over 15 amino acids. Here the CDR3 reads CSARGDRDWTGELFF. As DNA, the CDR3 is TGCAGTGCTAGAGGGGACAGGGATTGGACCGGGGAGCTGTTTTTT.

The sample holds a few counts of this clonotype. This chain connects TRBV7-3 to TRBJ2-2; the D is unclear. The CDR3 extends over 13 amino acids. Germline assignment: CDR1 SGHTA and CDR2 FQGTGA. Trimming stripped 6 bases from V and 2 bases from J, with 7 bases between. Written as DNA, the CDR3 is TGTGCCAGCAGTTTCGGAAACACCGGGGAGCTGTTTTTT. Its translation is CASSFGNTGELFF. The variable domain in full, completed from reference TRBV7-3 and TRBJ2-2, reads GAGVSQTPSNKVTEKGKYVELRCDPISGHTALYWYRQSLGQGPEFLIYFQGTGAADDSGLPNDRFFAVRPEGSVSTLKIQRTERGDSAVYLCASSFGNTGELFFGEGSRLTVL.

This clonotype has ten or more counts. The CDR3 region has the DNA TGTGCCATCAGCAAGGGTTTCAACAATGAGCAGTTCTTC. This translates into CAISKGFNNEQFF. The chain recombines TRBV10-3 with TRBJ2-1; D not resolved. CDR1 ENHRY and CDR2 SYGVKD come from the germline V gene. Trimming removed 6 bases at V and 5 bases at J, with 11 bases between. This CDR3 comprises 13 residues.

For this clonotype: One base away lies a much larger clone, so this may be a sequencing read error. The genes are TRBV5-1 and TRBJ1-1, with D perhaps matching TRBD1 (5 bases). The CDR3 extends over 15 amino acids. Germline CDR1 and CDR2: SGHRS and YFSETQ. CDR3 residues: CAGSPREGLNTEAFF. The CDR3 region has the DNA TGCGCCGGCAGCCCCCGGGAGGGGTTGAACACTGAAGCTTTCTTT.

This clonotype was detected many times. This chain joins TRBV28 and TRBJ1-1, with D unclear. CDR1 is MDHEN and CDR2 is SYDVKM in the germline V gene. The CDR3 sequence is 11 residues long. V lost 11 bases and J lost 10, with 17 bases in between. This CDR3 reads CAVPSVYGAFF. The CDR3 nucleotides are TGTGCCGTTCCCTCGGTGTATGGAGCTTTCTTT.

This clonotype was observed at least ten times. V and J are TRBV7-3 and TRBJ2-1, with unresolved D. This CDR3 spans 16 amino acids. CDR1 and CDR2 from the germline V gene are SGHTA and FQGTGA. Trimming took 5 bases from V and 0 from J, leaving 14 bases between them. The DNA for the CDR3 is TGTGCCAGCAGCCTACGGGCAGGAAGCTCCTACAATGAGCAGTTCTTC. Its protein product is CASSLRAGSSYNEQFF.

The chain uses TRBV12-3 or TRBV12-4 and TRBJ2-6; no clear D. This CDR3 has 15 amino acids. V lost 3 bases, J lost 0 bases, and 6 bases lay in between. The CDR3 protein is CASSLDRSGANVLTF. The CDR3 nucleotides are TGTGCCAGCAGTTTGGACCGCTCTGGGGCCAACGTCCTGACTTTC.

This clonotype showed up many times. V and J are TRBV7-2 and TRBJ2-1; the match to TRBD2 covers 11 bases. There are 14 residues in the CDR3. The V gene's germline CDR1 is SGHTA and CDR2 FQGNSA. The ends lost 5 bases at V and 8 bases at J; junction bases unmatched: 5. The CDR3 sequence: CASSATSGGYEQFF. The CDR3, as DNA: TGTGCCAGCAGCGCCACTAGCGGGGGTTATGAGCAGTTCTTC.

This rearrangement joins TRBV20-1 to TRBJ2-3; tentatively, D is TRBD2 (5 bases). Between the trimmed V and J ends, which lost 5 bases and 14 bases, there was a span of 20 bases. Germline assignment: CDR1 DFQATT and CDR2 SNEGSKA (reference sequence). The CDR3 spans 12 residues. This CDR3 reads CSARTGSDTPYF. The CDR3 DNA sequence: TGCAGTGCTCGGACTGGCTCAGATACTCCGTATTTT.